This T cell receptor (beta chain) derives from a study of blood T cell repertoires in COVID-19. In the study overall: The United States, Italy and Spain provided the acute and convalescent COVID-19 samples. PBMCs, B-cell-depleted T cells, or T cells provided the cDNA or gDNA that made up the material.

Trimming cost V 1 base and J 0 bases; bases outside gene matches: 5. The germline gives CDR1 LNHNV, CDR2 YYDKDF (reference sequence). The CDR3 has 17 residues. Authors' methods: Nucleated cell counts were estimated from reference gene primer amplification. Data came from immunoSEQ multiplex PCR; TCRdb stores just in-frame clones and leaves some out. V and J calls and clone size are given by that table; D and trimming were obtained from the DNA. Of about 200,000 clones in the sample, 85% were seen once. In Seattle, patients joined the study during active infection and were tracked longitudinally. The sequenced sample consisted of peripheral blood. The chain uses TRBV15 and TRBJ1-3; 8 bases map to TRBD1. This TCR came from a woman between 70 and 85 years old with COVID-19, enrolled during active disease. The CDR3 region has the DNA TGTGCCACCAGCAGAGGGACAGGGCTAAGCTCTGGAAACACCATATATTTT. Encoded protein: CATSRGTGLSSGNTIYF.